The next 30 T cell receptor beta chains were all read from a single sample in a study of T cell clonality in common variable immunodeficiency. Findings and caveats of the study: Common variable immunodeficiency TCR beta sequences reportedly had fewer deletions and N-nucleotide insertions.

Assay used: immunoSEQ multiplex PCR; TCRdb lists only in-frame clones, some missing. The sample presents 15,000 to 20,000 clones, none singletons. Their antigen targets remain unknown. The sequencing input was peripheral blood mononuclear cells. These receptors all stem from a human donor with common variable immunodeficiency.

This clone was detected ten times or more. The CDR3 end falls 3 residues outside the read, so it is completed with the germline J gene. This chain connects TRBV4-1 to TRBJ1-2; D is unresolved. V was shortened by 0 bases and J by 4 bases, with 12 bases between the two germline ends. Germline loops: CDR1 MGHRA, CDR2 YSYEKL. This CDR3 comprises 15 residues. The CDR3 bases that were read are TGCGCCAGCAGCCAAGAGAGGCAGGCGACCTATGGC. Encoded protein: CASSQERQATYG. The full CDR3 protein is CASSQERQATYGYTF.

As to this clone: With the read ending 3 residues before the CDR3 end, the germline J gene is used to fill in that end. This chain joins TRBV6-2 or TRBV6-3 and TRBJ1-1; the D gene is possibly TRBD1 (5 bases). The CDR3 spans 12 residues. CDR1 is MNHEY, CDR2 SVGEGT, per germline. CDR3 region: CASSPGVRPAFF. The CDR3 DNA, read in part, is TGTGCCAGCAGCCCGGGGGTGAGACCA.

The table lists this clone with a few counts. The CDR3 bases that were read are TGTGCCAGCAGCTCCCAGGGGAGAGGGACTGAA. Its protein product is CASSSQGRGTE. The full-length CDR3 reads as CASSSQGRGTEAFF. The chain couples TRBV7-6 to TRBJ1-1, with D tentatively TRBD1 (6 bases). The CDR3 extends 3 residues past the end of the read, so its final part is completed from the germline J gene. V was trimmed by 4 bases and J by 5 bases, leaving 14 bases between them. Looked up from germline, CDR1 is SGHVS and CDR2 is FNYEAQ. The CDR3 runs 14 residues.

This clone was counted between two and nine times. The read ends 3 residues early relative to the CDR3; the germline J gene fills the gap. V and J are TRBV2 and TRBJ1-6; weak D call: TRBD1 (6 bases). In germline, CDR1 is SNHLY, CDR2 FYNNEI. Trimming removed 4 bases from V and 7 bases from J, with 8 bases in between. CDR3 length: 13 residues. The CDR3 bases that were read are TGTGCCAGCAGTGCCGGACAGAATTCACCC. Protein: CASSAGQNSP. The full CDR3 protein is CASSAGQNSPLHF.

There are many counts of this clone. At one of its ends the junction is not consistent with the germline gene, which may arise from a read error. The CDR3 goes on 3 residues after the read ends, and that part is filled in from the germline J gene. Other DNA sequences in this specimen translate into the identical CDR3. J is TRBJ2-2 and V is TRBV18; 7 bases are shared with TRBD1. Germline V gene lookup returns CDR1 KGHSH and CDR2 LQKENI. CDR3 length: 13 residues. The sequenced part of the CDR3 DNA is TGTGCCAGCCCGACAGGGTACACTGGGGAG. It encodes CASPTGYTGE. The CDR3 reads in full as CASPTGYTGELFF.

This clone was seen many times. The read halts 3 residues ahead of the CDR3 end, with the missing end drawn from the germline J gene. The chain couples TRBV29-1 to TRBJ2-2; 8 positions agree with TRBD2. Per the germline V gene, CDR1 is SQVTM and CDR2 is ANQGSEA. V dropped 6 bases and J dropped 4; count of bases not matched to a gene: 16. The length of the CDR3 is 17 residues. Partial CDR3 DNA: TGCAGCGTCCCCGGGGGTCCTAGCGGGTGGGGCACCGGGGAG. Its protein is CSVPGGPSGWGTGE. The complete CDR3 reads CSVPGGPSGWGTGELFF.

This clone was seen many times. The CDR3 bases that were read are TGTGCCAGCTCGCCGGGAAGGCAAATACAGGGTGGGGAATTGAATGAG. It encodes CASSPGRQIQGGELNE. From start to end, the CDR3 is CASSPGRQIQGGELNEQFF. The V and J genes are TRBV18 and TRBJ2-1; perhaps TRBD1 as D (6 bases). The read stops 3 residues short of the end of the CDR3; the missing end is completed from the germline J gene. The germline V and J ends were trimmed by 6 bases and 7 bases, with 31 bases remaining between them. Germline V gives CDR1 KGHSH, CDR2 LQKENI. The CDR3 has 19 amino acids.

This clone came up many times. CDR3 amino acids: CSAQYAHGFETQYF. The sequenced part of the CDR3 DNA is TGCAGTGCACAGTACGCTCATGGTTTTGAGACC. The chain joins TRBV20-1 to TRBJ2-5, with unresolved D. The read halts 3 residues ahead of the CDR3 end, with the missing end drawn from the germline J gene. Germline V gives CDR1 DFQATT, CDR2 SNEGSKA (reference sequence). Trimming left V 6 bases short and J 5 bases short, with 19 bases between. This CDR3 contains 14 residues.

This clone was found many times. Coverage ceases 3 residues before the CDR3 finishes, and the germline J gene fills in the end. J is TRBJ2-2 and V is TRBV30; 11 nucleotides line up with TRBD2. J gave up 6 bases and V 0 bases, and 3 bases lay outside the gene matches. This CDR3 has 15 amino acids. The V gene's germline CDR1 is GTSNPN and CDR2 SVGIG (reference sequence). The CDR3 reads CAWSVGSGRAGELFF. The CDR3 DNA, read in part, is TGTGCCTGGAGTGTAGGTAGCGGGAGGGCCGGGGAG.

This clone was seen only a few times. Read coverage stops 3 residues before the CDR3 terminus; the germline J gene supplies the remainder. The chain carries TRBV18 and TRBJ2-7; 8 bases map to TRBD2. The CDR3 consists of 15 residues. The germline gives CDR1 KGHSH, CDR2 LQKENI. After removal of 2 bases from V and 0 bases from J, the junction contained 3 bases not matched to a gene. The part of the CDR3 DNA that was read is TGTGCCAGCTCACCAGCCGGGGGGGGCTCCTACGAG. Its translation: CASSPAGGGSYE. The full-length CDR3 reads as CASSPAGGGSYEQYF.

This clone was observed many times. Here the CDR3 reads CASSGGQGYTEAFF. Partial CDR3 DNA: TGTGCCAGCAGTGGGGGACAGGGGTACACTGAA. The genes are TRBV12-3 or TRBV12-4 and TRBJ1-1, with 10 bases aligning to TRBD1. The DNA ends 3 residues before the CDR3 does, and the rest of the CDR3 is filled in from the germline J gene. The CDR3 runs 14 residues. Trimming took 5 bases from V and 3 from J; bases not matched to a gene: 3.

CDR3 in amino acids: CSASGTGGNQPQHF. The CDR3 bases that were read are TGCAGTGCTTCGGGGACAGGGGGAAATCAGCCC. The rearrangement links TRBV20-1 to TRBJ1-5, with 11 bases that match TRBD1. Read sequence stops 3 residues before the CDR3 end, and the germline J gene provides the missing end. Losses at the gene ends were 5 bases for V and 4 bases for J; bases not matched to a gene: 4. The CDR3 loop spans 14 amino acids. Per the germline V gene, CDR1 is DFQATT and CDR2 is SNEGSKA (reference sequence).

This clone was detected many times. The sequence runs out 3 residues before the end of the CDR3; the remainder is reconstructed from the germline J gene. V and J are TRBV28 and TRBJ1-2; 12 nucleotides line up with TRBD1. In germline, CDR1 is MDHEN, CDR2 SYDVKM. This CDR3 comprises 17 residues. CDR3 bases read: TGTGCCAGCAGGATTCGTGGTACGGGACAGGGGGCAAGAGGC. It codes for CASRIRGTGQGARG. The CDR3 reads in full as CASRIRGTGQGARGYTF.

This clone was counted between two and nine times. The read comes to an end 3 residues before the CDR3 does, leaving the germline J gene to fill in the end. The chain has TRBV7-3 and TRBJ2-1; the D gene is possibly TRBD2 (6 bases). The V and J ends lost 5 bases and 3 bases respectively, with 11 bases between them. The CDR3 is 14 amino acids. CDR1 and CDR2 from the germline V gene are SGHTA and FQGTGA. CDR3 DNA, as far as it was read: TGTGCCAGCAGCCCCAGGCGGGACTACAATGAG. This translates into CASSPRRDYNE. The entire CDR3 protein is CASSPRRDYNEQFF. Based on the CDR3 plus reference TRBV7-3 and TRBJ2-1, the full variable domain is GAGVSQTPSNKVTEKGKYVELRCDPISGHTALYWYRQSLGQGPEFLIYFQGTGAADDSGLPNDRFFAVRPEGSVSTLKIQRTERGDSAVYLCASSPRRDYNEQFFGPGTRLTVL.

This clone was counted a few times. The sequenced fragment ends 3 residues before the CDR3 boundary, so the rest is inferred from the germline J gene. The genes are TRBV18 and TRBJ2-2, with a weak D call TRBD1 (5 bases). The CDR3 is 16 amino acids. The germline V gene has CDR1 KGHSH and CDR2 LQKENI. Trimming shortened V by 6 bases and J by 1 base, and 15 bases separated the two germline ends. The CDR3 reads CASSTDATVNTGELFF. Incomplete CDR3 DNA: TGTGCCAGCTCGACCGACGCGACAGTGAACACCGGGGAG.

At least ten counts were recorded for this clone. Partial CDR3 DNA: TGCAGTGCACCATTGGGGACTAGCGGTAGAGATGAG. This translates into CSAPLGTSGRDE. The entire CDR3 is CSAPLGTSGRDEQFF. V usage is TRBV20-1 and J usage is TRBJ2-1; TRBD2 aligns across 11 bases. The DNA ends 3 residues before the CDR3 does, and the rest of the CDR3 is filled in from the germline J gene. Germline V gene data show CDR1 as DFQATT and CDR2 as SNEGSKA (reference sequence). With V trimmed by 6 bases and J by 8 bases, 12 bases remained unmatched. The CDR3 totals 15 residues.

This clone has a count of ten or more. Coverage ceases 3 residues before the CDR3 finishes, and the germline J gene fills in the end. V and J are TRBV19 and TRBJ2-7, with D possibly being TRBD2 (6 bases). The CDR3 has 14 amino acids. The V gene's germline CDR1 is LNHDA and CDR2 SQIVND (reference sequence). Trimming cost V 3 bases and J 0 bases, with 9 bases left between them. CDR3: CASSITSTSYEQYF. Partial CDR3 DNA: TGTGCCAGTAGTATCACTAGCACCTCCTACGAG.

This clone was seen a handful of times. The sequenced CDR3 bases are TGTGCCAGCGCAACTAGCGGGTTGGAGTGGTACGAG. It specifies CASATSGLEWYE. The whole CDR3 protein reads CASATSGLEWYEQYF. The chain has TRBV27 and TRBJ2-7; 9 positions agree with TRBD2. The DNA ends 3 residues before the CDR3 does, and the rest of the CDR3 is filled in from the germline J gene. Germline V CDR1 and CDR2: MNHEY, SMNVEV (reference sequence). The ends lost 8 bases at V and 4 bases at J; junction bases unmatched: 12. The CDR3 loop spans 15 amino acids.

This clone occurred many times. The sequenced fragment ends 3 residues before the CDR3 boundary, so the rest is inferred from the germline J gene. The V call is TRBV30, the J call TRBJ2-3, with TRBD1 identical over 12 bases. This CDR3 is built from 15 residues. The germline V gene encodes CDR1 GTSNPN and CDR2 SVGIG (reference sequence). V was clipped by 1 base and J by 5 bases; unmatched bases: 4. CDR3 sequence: CAWSGGQGAGDTQYF. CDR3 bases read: TGTGCCTGGAGTGGGGGACAGGGGGCAGGAGATACG.

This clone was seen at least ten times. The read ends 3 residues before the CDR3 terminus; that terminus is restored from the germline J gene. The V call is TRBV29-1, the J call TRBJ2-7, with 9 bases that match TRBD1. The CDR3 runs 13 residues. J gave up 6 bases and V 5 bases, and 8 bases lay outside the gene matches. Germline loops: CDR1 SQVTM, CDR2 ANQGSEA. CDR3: CSVCRDREGEQYF. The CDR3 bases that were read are TGCAGCGTTTGCCGGGACAGGGAAGGCGAG.

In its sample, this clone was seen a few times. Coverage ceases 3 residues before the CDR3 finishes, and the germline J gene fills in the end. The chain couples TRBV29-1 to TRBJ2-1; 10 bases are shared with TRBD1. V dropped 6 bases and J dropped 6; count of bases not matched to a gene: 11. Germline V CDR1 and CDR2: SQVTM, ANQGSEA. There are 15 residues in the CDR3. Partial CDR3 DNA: TGCAGCGTGAAAGTCGGACAGGGGGACCGCAATGAG. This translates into CSVKVGQGDRNE. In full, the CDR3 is CSVKVGQGDRNEQFF.

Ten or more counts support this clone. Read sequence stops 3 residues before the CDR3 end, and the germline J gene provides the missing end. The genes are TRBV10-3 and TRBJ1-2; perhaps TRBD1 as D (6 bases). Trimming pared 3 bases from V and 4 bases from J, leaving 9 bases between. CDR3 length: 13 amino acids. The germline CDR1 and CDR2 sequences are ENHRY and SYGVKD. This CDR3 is CAISEGQLYGYTF. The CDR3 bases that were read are TGTGCCATCAGTGAAGGACAGCTCTATGGC.

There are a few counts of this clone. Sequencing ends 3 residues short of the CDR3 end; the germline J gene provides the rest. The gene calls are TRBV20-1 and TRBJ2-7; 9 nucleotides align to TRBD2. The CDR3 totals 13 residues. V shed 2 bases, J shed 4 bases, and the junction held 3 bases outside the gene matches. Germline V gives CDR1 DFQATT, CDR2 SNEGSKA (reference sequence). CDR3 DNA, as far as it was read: TGCAGTGCTAGACTAGCGGGAAGGTACGAG. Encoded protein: CSARLAGRYE. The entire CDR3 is CSARLAGRYEQYF.

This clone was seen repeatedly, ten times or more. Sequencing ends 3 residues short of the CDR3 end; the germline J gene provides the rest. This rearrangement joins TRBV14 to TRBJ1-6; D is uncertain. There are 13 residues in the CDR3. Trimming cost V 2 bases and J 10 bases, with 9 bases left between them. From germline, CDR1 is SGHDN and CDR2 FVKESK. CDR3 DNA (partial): TGTGCCAGCAGCCAACAGGCCGGATCACCC. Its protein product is CASSQQAGSP. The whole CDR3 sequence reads CASSQQAGSPLHF.

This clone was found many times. The CDR3 sequence: CASSPLGTGKPYEQYF. Partial CDR3 DNA: TGTGCCAGCAGCCCTCTAGGGACAGGGAAACCCTACGAG. The rearrangement joins TRBV28 to TRBJ2-7; 9 nucleotides agree with TRBD1. The CDR3 is cut off 3 residues early in the read; its end comes from the germline J gene. In germline, CDR1 is MDHEN, CDR2 SYDVKM. The CDR3 runs 16 residues. V shed 6 bases, J shed 2 bases, and the junction held 11 bases outside the gene matches. Using reference TRBV28 and TRBJ2-7 for the parts outside the CDR3, the full variable domain is DVKVTQSSRYLVKRTGEKVFLECVQDMDHENMFWYRQDPGLGLRLIYFSYDVKMKEKGDIPEGYSVSREKKERFSLILESASTNQTSMYLCASSPLGTGKPYEQYFGPGTRLTVT.

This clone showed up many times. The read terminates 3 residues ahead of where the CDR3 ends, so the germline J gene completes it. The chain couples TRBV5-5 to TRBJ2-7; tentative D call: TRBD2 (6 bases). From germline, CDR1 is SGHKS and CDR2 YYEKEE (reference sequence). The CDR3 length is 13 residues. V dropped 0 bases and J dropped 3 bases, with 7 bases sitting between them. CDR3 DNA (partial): TGTGCCAGCAGCTTGGAGGAGGGCTACGAG. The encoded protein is CASSLEEGYE. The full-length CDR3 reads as CASSLEEGYEQYF.

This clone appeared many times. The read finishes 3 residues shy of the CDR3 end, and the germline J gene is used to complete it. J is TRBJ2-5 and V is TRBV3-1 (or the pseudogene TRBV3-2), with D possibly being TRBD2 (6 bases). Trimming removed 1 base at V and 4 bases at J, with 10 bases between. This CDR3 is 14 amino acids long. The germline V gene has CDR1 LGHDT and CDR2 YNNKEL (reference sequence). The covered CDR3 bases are TGTGCCAGCAGCCAAGGGGGGACTGCAGAGACC. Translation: CASSQGGTAET. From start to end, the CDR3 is CASSQGGTAETQYF.

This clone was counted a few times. The CDR3 sequence: CASSDRGDAYNEQFF. CDR3 bases read: TGTGCCAGCAGTGACAGGGGGGACGCCTACAATGAG. The chain employs TRBV6-1 and TRBJ2-1, with D possibly TRBD1 on 7 matching bases. Sequencing ends 3 residues short of the CDR3 end; the germline J gene provides the rest. Per the germline V gene, CDR1 is MNHNS and CDR2 is SASEGT. The CDR3 covers 15 residues. The V gene lost 3 bases and the J gene lost 2 bases, with 11 bases spanning the gap.

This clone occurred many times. The sequenced CDR3 bases are TGTGCCAGCAGTGACTCTTGGCGGGAGGCGTACAATGAG. It yields the protein CASSDSWREAYNE. The CDR3 in its entirety is CASSDSWREAYNEQFF. V and J are TRBV6-4 and TRBJ2-1; TRBD2 agrees at 8 bases. The CDR3 end falls 3 residues outside the read, so it is completed with the germline J gene. This CDR3 has 16 amino acids. The junction had 5 bases not matched to a gene; V was cut back by 0 bases and J by 4 bases. In germline, CDR1 is MRHNA, CDR2 SNTAGT.

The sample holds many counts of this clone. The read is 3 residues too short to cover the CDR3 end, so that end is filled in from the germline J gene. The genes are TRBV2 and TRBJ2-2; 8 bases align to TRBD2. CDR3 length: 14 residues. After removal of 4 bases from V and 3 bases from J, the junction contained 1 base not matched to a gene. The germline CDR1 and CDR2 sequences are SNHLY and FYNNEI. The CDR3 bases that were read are TGTGCCAGCAGTGGCGGGAGGTACACCGGGGAG. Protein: CASSGGRYTGE. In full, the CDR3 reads CASSGGRYTGELFF.